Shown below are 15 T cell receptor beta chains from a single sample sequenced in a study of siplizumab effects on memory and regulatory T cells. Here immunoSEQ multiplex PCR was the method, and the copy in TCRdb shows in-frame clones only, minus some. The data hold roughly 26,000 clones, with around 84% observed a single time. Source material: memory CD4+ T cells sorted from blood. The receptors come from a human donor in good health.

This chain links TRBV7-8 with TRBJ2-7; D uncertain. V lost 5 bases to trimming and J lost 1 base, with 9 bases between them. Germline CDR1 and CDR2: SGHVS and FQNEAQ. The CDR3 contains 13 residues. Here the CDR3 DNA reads TGTGCCAGCAGCCCAGACCTATCCTACGAGCAGTACTTC. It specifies CASSPDLSYEQYF.

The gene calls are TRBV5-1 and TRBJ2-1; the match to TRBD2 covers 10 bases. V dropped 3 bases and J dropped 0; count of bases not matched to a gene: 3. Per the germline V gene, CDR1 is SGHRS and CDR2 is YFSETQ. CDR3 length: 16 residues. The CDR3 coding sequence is TGCGCCAGCAGCTGGGGACTAGCGAGCTCCTACAATGAGCAGTTCTTC. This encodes CASSWGLASSYNEQFF.

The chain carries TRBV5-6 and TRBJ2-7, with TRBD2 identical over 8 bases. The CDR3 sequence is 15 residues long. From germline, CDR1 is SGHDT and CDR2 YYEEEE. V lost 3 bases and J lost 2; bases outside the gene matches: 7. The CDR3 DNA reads TGTGCCAGCAGCTGGTCTAGCGGGTCTCCCTACGAGCAGTACTTC. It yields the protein CASSWSSGSPYEQYF.

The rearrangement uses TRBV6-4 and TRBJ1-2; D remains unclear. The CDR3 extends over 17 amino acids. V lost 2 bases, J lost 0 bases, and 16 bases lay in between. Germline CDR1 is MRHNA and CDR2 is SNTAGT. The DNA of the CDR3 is TGTGCCAGCAGTGACGGTAAAGATTTGTTAGCTAACTATGGCTACACCTTC. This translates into CASSDGKDLLANYGYTF.

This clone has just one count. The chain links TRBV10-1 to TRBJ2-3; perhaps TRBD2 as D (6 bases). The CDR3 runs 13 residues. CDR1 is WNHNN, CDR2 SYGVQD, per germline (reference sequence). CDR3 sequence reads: CSHGGLPTDTQYF. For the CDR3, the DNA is TGCTCCCATGGGGGACTTCCCACAGATACGCAGTATTTT.

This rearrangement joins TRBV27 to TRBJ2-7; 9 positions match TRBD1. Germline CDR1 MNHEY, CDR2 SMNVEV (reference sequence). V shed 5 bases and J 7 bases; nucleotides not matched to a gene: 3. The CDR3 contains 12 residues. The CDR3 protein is CASSATGGEQYF. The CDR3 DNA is TGTGCCAGCAGTGCGACAGGGGGAGAGCAGTACTTC.

This CDR3 is CASSEPKGSYNEQFF. DNA for the CDR3: TGTGCCAGCAGTGAACCTAAGGGCTCCTACAATGAGCAGTTCTTC. The V gene is TRBV2, the J gene TRBJ2-1; D not resolved. V shed 2 bases and J shed 0 bases, with 8 bases lying between them. Germline assignment: CDR1 SNHLY and CDR2 FYNNEI. This CDR3 region has 15 residues.

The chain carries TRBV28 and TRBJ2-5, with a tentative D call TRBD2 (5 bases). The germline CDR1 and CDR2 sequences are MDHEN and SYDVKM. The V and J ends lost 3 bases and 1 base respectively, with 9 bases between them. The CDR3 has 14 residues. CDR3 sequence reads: CASSFGGFQETQYF. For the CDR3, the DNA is TGTGCCAGCAGTTTTGGCGGGTTCCAAGAGACCCAGTACTTC.

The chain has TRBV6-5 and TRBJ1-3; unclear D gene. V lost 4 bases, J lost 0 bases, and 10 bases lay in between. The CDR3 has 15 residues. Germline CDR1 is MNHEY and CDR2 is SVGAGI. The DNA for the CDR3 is TGTGCCAGCAGTTCGACCCCGGGCTCTGGAAACACCATATATTTT. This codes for CASSSTPGSGNTIYF.

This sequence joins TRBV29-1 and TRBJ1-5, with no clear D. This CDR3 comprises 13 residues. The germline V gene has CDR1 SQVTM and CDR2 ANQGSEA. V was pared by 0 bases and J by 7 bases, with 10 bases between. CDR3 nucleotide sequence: TGCAGCGTTGAAGAAGGAGGAAGCCAGCCCCAGCATTTT. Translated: CSVEEGGSQPQHF.

The CDR3 loop is CASSAQGLDTQYF. Here the CDR3 DNA reads TGTGCCAGCAGCGCCCAGGGTCTTGATACGCAGTATTTT. V gene TRBV5-4 combines with J gene TRBJ2-3; possibly TRBD1 for D (5 bases). The V end lost 4 bases, the J end lost 6 bases, and 12 bases lay between the germline ends. This CDR3 contains 13 residues. Per the germline V gene, CDR1 is SGHNT and CDR2 is YYREEE (reference sequence). The entire variable domain, with the rest obtained from reference TRBV5-4 and TRBJ2-3, is as follows: ETGVTQSPTHLIKTRGQQVTLRCSSQSGHNTVSWYQQALGQGPQFIFQYYREEENGRGNFPPRFSGLQFPNYSSELNVNALELDDSALYLCASSAQGLDTQYFGPGTRLTVL.

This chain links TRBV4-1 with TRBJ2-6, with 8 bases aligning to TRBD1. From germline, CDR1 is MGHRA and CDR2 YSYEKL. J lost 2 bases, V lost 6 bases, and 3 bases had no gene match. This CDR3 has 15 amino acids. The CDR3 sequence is CASSSQGAGANVLTF. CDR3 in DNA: TGCGCCAGCAGTTCACAGGGGGCTGGGGCCAACGTCCTGACTTTC.

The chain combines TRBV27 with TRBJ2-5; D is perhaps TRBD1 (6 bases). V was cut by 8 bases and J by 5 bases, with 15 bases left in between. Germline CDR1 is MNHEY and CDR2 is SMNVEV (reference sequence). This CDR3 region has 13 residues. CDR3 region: CASRRGGSETQYF. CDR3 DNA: TGTGCCAGCCGTCGAGGGGGATCGGAGACCCAGTACTTC.

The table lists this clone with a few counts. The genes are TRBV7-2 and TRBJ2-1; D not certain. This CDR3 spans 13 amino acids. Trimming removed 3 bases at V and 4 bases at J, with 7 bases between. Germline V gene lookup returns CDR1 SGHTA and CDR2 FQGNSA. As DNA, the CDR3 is TGTGCCAGCAGCTTGCGTCGTTACAATGAGCAGTTCTTC. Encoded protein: CASSLRRYNEQFF.

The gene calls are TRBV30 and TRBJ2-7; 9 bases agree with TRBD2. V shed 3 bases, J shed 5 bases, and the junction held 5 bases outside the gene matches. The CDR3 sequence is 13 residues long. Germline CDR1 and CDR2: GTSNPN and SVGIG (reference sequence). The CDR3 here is CAWRGAGGDEQYF. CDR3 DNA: TGTGCCTGGAGGGGGGCGGGGGGGGACGAGCAGTACTTC.